A selection of T cell receptor beta chains follows, all from one sample in a study of blood T cell repertoires in COVID-19. Profiling relied on immunoSEQ multiplex PCR, and the TCRdb table lists in-frame clones only, not all of them. There are more than 140,000 clones in the sample; about 90% occur only once, and 1.5% lies in the top ten. Sequencing used peripheral blood. These receptors all stem from a woman in her sixties or seventies with acute or convalescent COVID-19. The CDR3 runs from the conserved cysteine through the conserved F or W.

V | length | CDR3
TRBV6-5 | 15 | CASSIRQGGNGEQYF
TRBV30 | 16 | CAWSGEPTRGNSPLHF
TRBV4-3 | 14 | CASSQDRGPYEQYF
TRBV27 | 15 | CASRAGGLSGNTIYF
TRBV4-1 | 16 | CASSQEGGPFNSPLHF
TRBV10-3 | 18 | CAITPLIGESSGANVLTF
TRBV10-3 | 14 | CATSGTGQDYEQYF
TRBV5-1 | 18 | CASSLASRTSVNTGELFF
TRBV6-1 | 17 | CASSEWAGAILNSPLHF
TRBV3-1/TRBV3-2 | 15 | CASRILQGAGNTIYF
TRBV27 | 15 | CASSRTGGAGYGYTF
TRBV19 | 14 | CASSIGTATGPLHF
TRBV5-4 | 15 | CASSHFTGRMGEQYF
TRBV6-2/TRBV6-3 | 17 | CASSKGLAGVYQETQYF